These T cell receptor beta chains were read from a single sample in a study of regulatory T cells in long-lasting Graves disease. TCRdb redid the calling of the multiplex PCR reads with MiXCR, one entry per CDR3 protein. In the table there are some 410,000 distinct CDR3 sequences, roughly 17% of which are singletons. The data were also submitted as part of a second study, on T cells in Graves' hyperthyroidism and ophthalmopathy.

Sequencing used peripheral blood mononuclear cells (PBMCs), obtained at new diagnosis, from a patient treated with antithyroid drugs. These receptors were obtained from a woman between 25 and 40 years old with Graves disease. Each CDR3 is given with its conserved first and last residue. Each record gives: CDR3 protein, CDR3 DNA, clone size, J gene, D gene, V gene. D genes are given only for firm matches. Only part of the rows carry a size: once, few, many, or a class if the clone is expanded.

CDR3aa: CSARAADTQYF
CDR3nt: TGCAGTGCTCGGGCGGCAGATACGCAGTATTTT
abundance: many
j_gene: TRBJ2-3
d_gene: -
v_gene: TRBV20-1

CDR3aa: CSADPTGNREQYF
CDR3nt: TGCAGTGCTGACCCGACAGGGAATAGGGAGCAGTACTTC
abundance: -
j_gene: TRBJ2-7
d_gene: TRBD1
v_gene: TRBV20-1

CDR3aa: CASSWGAGAASYEQYF
CDR3nt: TGCGCCAGCAGCTGGGGGGCGGGGGCGGCCTCCTACGAGCAGTACTTC
abundance: many
j_gene: TRBJ2-7
d_gene: -
v_gene: TRBV5-1

CDR3aa: CASSLGGIYNEQFF
CDR3nt: TGTGCCAGCAGCTTAGGGGGAATTTACAATGAGCAGTTCTTC
abundance: many
j_gene: TRBJ2-1
d_gene: -
v_gene: TRBV11-2

CDR3aa: CAISESKGNEQFF
CDR3nt: TGTGCCATCAGTGAGTCGAAAGGCAATGAGCAGTTCTTC
abundance: few
j_gene: TRBJ2-1
d_gene: -
v_gene: TRBV10-3

CDR3aa: CASSQVGLARTYEQYF
CDR3nt: TGTGCCAGCAGCCAGGTGGGACTAGCGAGGACCTACGAGCAGTACTTC
abundance: -
j_gene: TRBJ2-7
d_gene: TRBD2
v_gene: TRBV3-1

CDR3aa: CASSLQSASRDEKLFF
CDR3nt: TGTGCCAGCAGCCTCCAAAGTGCCTCCAGGGATGAAAAACTGTTTTTT
abundance: -
j_gene: TRBJ1-4
d_gene: -
v_gene: TRBV3-1

CDR3aa: CASRPGAGQGYYNEQFF
CDR3nt: TGTGCCAGCAGACCCGGAGCGGGACAAGGTTACTACAATGAGCAGTTCTTC
abundance: many
j_gene: TRBJ2-1
d_gene: -
v_gene: TRBV11-1

CDR3aa: CASSPSSTSGLYEQYF
CDR3nt: TGTGCCAGCAGCCCTTCCTCGACTAGCGGGCTCTACGAGCAGTACTTC
abundance: many
j_gene: TRBJ2-7
d_gene: TRBD2
v_gene: TRBV3-1

CDR3aa: CSASDSSYEQYF
CDR3nt: TGCAGTGCTTCAGACAGCTCCTACGAGCAGTACTTC
abundance: -
j_gene: TRBJ2-7
d_gene: -
v_gene: TRBV20-1

CDR3aa: CASSLFQGDQPQHF
CDR3nt: TGTGCCAGCAGCTTGTTCCAGGGGGATCAGCCCCAGCATTTT
abundance: once
j_gene: TRBJ1-5
d_gene: TRBD1
v_gene: TRBV5-4

CDR3aa: CASSSTVYTEAFF
CDR3nt: TGTGCCAGCAGTTCCACGGTTTACACTGAAGCTTTCTTT
abundance: many
j_gene: TRBJ1-1
d_gene: -
v_gene: TRBV27

CDR3aa: CASSFNRDRGYEQYF
CDR3nt: TGTGCCAGCAGCTTTAACCGGGACAGGGGTTACGAGCAGTACTTC
abundance: many
j_gene: TRBJ2-7
d_gene: TRBD1
v_gene: TRBV12-3/TRBV12-4

CDR3aa: CSVSSGTDTQYF
CDR3nt: TGCAGCGTATCGTCTGGGACAGATACGCAGTATTTT
abundance: many
j_gene: TRBJ2-3
d_gene: -
v_gene: TRBV29-1

CDR3aa: CASSSAGTGIEQYF
CDR3nt: TGTGCCAGCTCATCCGCCGGGACAGGCATCGAGCAGTACTTC
abundance: many
j_gene: TRBJ2-7
d_gene: TRBD1
v_gene: TRBV6-2/TRBV6-3

CDR3aa: CAWSDLGAGGGYTF
CDR3nt: TGTGCCTGGAGCGATCTTGGGGCTGGCGGTGGCTACACCTTC
abundance: many
j_gene: TRBJ1-2
d_gene: -
v_gene: TRBV30

CDR3aa: CASSFWGRSNQPQHF
CDR3nt: TGTGCCAGCAGTTTCTGGGGGAGAAGCAATCAGCCCCAGCATTTT
abundance: many
j_gene: TRBJ1-5
d_gene: -
v_gene: TRBV28

CDR3aa: CASSHPLGQGIMNTEAFF
CDR3nt: TGTGCCAGCAGTCATCCCTTGGGACAGGGAATTATGAACACTGAAGCTTTCTTT
abundance: many
j_gene: TRBJ1-1
d_gene: TRBD1
v_gene: TRBV28

CDR3aa: CASSPHMDRVSMNTGELFF
CDR3nt: TGTGCCAGCAGTCCTCACATGGACAGGGTCTCGATGAACACCGGGGAGCTGTTTTTT
abundance: many
j_gene: TRBJ2-2
d_gene: TRBD1
v_gene: TRBV28

CDR3aa: CASSLRLAGMETQYF
CDR3nt: TGCGCCAGCAGTTTGAGACTAGCGGGAATGGAGACCCAGTACTTC
abundance: few
j_gene: TRBJ2-5
d_gene: TRBD2
v_gene: TRBV5-1

CDR3aa: CASSQGHRSLGEVQYF
CDR3nt: TGTGCCAGCAGCCAGGGGCACAGGTCCCTAGGTGAGGTTCAGTACTTC
abundance: -
j_gene: TRBJ2-4
d_gene: -
v_gene: TRBV7-6

CDR3aa: CASSDNSNQPQHF
CDR3nt: TGTGCCAGCAGTGATAATAGCAATCAGCCCCAGCATTTT
abundance: many
j_gene: TRBJ1-5
d_gene: -
v_gene: TRBV6-1

CDR3aa: CASSQVADRAEKLFF
CDR3nt: TGTGCCAGCAGCCAAGTAGCGGACCGGGCTGAAAAACTGTTTTTT
abundance: many
j_gene: TRBJ1-4
d_gene: -
v_gene: TRBV7-2

CDR3aa: CSAVGDSDYPTYEQYF
CDR3nt: TGCAGTGCCGTGGGGGACAGTGATTATCCCACCTACGAGCAGTACTTC
abundance: -
j_gene: TRBJ2-7
d_gene: TRBD1
v_gene: TRBV20-1

CDR3aa: CASSLVGNPRNTGELFF
CDR3nt: TGTGCCAGCAGCTTGGTCGGGAATCCCCGTAACACCGGGGAGCTGTTTTTT
abundance: few
j_gene: TRBJ2-2
d_gene: -
v_gene: TRBV5-6

CDR3aa: CASSLLAATETQYF
CDR3nt: TGTGCCAGCAGTTTACTAGCGGCCACAGAGACCCAGTACTTC
abundance: many
j_gene: TRBJ2-5
d_gene: TRBD2
v_gene: TRBV28

CDR3aa: CASSPLRQIGEQYF
CDR3nt: TGTGCCAGCAGCCCCTTACGACAGATTGGGGAGCAGTACTTC
abundance: many
j_gene: TRBJ2-7
d_gene: -
v_gene: TRBV3-1

CDR3aa: CASSPRLAGGLTDTQYF
CDR3nt: TGTGCCAGCAGCCCACGACTAGCGGGAGGGCTCACAGATACGCAGTATTTT
abundance: many
j_gene: TRBJ2-3
d_gene: TRBD2
v_gene: TRBV7-2

CDR3aa: CASSLGGHRAFF
CDR3nt: TGTGCCAGCAGTTTAGGGGGACATCGAGCTTTCTTT
abundance: many
j_gene: TRBJ1-1
d_gene: -
v_gene: TRBV28